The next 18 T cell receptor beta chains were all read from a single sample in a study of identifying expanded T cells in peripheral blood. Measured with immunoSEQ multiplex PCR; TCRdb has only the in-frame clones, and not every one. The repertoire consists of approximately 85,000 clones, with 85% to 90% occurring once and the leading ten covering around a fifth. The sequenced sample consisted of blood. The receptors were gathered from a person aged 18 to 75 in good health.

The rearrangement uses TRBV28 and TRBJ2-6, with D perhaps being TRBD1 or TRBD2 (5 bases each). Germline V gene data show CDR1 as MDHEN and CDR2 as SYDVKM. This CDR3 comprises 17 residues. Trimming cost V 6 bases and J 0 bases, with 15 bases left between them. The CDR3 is CASRTPGALSGANVLTF. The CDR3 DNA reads TGTGCCAGCAGAACCCCCGGGGCCCTCTCTGGGGCCAACGTCCTGACTTTC.

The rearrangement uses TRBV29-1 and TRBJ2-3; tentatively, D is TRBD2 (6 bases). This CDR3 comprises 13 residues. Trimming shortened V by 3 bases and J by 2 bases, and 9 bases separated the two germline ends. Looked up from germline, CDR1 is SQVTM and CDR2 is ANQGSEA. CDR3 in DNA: TGCAGCGTTGAGGGACTGAACACAGATACGCAGTATTTT. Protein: CSVEGLNTDTQYF.

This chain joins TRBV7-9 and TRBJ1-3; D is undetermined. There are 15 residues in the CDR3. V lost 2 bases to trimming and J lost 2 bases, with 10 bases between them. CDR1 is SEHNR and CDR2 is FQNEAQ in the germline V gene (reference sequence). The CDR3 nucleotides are TGTGCCAGCAGCTTACCCGCACAGACTGGAAACACCATATATTTT. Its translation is CASSLPAQTGNTIYF.

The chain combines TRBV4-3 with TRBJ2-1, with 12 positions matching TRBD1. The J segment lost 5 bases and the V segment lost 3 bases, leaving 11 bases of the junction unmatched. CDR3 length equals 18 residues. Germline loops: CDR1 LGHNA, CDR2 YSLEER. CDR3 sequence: CASSQAQGWDRGHNEQFF. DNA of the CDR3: TGCGCCAGCAGCCAGGCACAAGGGTGGGACAGGGGGCACAATGAGCAGTTCTTC.

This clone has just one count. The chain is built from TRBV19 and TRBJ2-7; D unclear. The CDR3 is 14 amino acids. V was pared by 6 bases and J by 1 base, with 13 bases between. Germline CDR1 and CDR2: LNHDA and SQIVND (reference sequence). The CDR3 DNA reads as TGTGCCAGTAGCCGGACGATAGGTTCCTACGAGCAGTACTTC. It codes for CASSRTIGSYEQYF.

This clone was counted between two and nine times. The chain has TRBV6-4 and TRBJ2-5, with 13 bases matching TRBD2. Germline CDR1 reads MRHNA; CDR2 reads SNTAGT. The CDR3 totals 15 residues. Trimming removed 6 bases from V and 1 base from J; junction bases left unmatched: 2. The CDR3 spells CASSRTSGGQETQYF. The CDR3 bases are TGTGCCAGCAGCAGGACTAGCGGGGGCCAAGAGACCCAGTACTTC.

The CDR3 loop reads CASSLNLAGVYNEQFF. DNA of the CDR3: TGCGCCAGCAGCTTAAATCTAGCGGGGGTCTACAATGAGCAGTTCTTC. The chain has TRBV5-1 and TRBJ2-1; TRBD2 matches 10 bases. The CDR3 sequence is 16 residues long. The germline V gene has CDR1 SGHRS and CDR2 YFSETQ. V lost 2 bases, J lost 3 bases, and 5 bases stayed unmatched.

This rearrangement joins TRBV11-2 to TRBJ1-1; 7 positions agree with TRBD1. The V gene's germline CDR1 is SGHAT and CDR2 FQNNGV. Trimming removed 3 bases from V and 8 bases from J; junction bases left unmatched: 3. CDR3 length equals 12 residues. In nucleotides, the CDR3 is TGTGCCAGCAGCTTGATACAGGGGGAAGCTTTCTTT. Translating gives CASSLIQGEAFF. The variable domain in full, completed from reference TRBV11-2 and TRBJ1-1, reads EAGVAQSPRYKIIEKRQSVAFWCNPISGHATLYWYQQILGQGPKLLIQFQNNGVVDDSQLPKDRFSAERLKGVDSTLKIQPAKLEDSAVYLCASSLIQGEAFFGQGTRLTVV.

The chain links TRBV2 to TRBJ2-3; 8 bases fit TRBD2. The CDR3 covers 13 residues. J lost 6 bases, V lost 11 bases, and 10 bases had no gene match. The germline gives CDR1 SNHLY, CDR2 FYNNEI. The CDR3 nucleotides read TGTGCCGTCCCGGGGGGGTCCTTCGATACGCAGTATTTT. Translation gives CAVPGGSFDTQYF. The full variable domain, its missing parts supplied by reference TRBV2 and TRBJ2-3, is EPEVTQTPSHQVTQMGQEVILRCVPISNHLYFYWYRQILGQKVEFLVSFYNNEISEKSEIFDDQFSVERPDGSNFTLKIRSTKLEDSAMYFCAVPGGSFDTQYFGPGTRLTVL.

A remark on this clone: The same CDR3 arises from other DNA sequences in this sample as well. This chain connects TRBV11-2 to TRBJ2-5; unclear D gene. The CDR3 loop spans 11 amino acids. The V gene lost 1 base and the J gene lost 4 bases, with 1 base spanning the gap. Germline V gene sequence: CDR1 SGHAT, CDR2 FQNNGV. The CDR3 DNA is TGTGCCAGCAGCTTAGGAGAGACCCAGTACTTC. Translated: CASSLGETQYF.

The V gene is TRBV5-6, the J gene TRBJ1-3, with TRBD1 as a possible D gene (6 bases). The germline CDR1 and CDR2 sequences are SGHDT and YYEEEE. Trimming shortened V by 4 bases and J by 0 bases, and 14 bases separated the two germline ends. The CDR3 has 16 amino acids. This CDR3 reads CASSGTGYDSGNTIYF. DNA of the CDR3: TGTGCCAGCAGCGGAACAGGGTATGACTCTGGAAACACCATATATTTT.

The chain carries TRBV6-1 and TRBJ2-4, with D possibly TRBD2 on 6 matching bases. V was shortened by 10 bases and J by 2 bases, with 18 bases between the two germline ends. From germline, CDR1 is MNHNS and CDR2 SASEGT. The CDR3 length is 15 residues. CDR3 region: CAMRHPGETKNIQYF. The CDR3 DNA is TGTGCCATGCGCCACCCGGGGGAGACCAAAAACATTCAGTACTTC.

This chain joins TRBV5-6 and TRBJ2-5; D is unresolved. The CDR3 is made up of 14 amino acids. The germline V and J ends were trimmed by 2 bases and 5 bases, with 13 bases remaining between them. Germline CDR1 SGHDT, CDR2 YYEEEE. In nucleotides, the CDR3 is TGTGCCAGCAGCTTCGAGAGTAGGTTGGAGACCCAGTACTTC. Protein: CASSFESRLETQYF. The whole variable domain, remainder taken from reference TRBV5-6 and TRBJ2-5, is DAGVTQSPTHLIKTRGQQVTLRCSPKSGHDTVSWYQQALGQGPQFIFQYYEEEERQRGNFPDRFSGHQFPNYSSELNVNALLLGDSALYLCASSFESRLETQYFGPGTRLLVL.

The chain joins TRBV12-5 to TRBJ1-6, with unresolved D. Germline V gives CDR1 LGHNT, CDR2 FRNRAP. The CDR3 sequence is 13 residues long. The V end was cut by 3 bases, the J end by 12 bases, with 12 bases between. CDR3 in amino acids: CASGFGVGRPLHF. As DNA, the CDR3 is TGTGCTAGTGGTTTTGGGGTTGGGAGACCCCTCCACTTT.

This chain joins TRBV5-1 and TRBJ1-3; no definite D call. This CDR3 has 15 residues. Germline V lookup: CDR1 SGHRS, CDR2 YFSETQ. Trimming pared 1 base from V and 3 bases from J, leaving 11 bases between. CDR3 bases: TGCGCCAGCAGCTTGTTAGGCTCGGGTGGAAACACCATATATTTT. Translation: CASSLLGSGGNTIYF.

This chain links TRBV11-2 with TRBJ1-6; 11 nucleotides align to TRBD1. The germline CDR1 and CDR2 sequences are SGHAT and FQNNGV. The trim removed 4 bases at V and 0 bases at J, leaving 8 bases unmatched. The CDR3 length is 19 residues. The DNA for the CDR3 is TGTGCCAGCAGCTCGGGACAGGGGGTTTGGAGCTCCTATAATTCACCCCTCCACTTT. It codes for CASSSGQGVWSSYNSPLHF.

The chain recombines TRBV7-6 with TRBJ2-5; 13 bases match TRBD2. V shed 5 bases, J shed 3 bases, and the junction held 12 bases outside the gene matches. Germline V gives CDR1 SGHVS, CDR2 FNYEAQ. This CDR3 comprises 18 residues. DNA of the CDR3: TGTGCCAGCAGCCGCCCTCGACTAGCGGGGGGCGCGGAAGAGACCCAGTACTTC. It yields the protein CASSRPRLAGGAEETQYF.

The CDR3 is CASSLWSGHTDTQYF. The CDR3 nucleotides read TGTGCCAGCAGTTTATGGTCAGGCCACACAGATACGCAGTATTTT. The rearrangement joins TRBV27 to TRBJ2-3; D remains ambiguous. Trimming stripped 1 base from V and 2 bases from J, with 10 bases between. The CDR3 totals 15 residues. Germline V gene data show CDR1 as MNHEY and CDR2 as SMNVEV (reference sequence).